The 14 T cell receptor beta chains given below trace back to one sample, sequenced in a study of shared clonotypes between healthy human individuals. Measured with immunoSEQ multiplex PCR; TCRdb has only the in-frame clones, and not every one. In the table there are under 1,900,000 clones, about 98.5% of which are singletons. The sample comprised naive CD4+ T cells sorted from blood. Subset defined: CD45RA+ positively selected. The receptors here all came from a man aged 25-45 years in good health.

The V and J genes are TRBV18 and TRBJ2-2; D is uncertain. CDR3 length equals 15 residues. V lost 5 bases, J lost 0 bases, and 10 bases lay in between. The germline V gene encodes CDR1 KGHSH and CDR2 LQKENI. The CDR3 DNA sequence: TGTGCCAGCTCATCCCCTGAAGCGAACACCGGGGAGCTGTTTTTT. Translation: CASSSPEANTGELFF.

As DNA, the CDR3 is TGTGCCAGCAGCCAGCAACTAGCGGGAGCGACCTACGAGCAGTACTTC. Protein sequence: CASSQQLAGATYEQYF. The gene calls are TRBV4-2 and TRBJ2-7; TRBD2 matches at 11 bases. CDR3 length: 16 residues. Trimming took 3 bases from V and 2 from J; bases not matched to a gene: 6. Per the germline V gene, CDR1 is LGHNA and CDR2 is YNFKEQ.

V usage is TRBV7-2 and J usage is TRBJ1-2, with D possibly matching TRBD1 (6 bases). The germline V gene encodes CDR1 SGHTA and CDR2 FQGNSA. V was clipped by 5 bases and J by 7 bases, with 11 bases between them. The CDR3 consists of 12 residues. This CDR3 is CASSAQGIGYTF. The DNA of the CDR3 is TGTGCCAGCAGCGCCCAGGGGATTGGCTACACCTTC.

The chain uses TRBV7-6 and TRBJ2-7; TRBD2 might be the D (6 bases). The CDR3 extends over 16 amino acids. In germline, CDR1 is SGHVS, CDR2 FNYEAQ. V was pared by 5 bases and J by 4 bases, with 21 bases between. The CDR3 reads CASSPVEGLGSYEQYF. CDR3 bases: TGTGCCAGCAGCCCGGTGGAGGGCCTGGGGTCTTACGAGCAGTACTTC.

The J gene is TRBJ2-3, the V gene TRBV18; a possible D gene is TRBD1 (6 bases). The CDR3 sequence is 16 residues long. CDR1 and CDR2 from the germline V gene are KGHSH and LQKENI. V lost 6 bases and J lost 0, with 16 bases in between. Here the CDR3 reads CASSQQGTSSTDTQYF. The CDR3 region has the DNA TGTGCCAGCTCTCAACAGGGTACGTCTAGCACAGATACGCAGTATTTT. The full variable domain, with the rest looked up from reference TRBV18 and TRBJ2-3, is NAGVMQNPRHLVRRRGQEARLRCSPMKGHSHVYWYRQLPEEGLKFMVYLQKENIIDESGMPKERFSAEFPKEGPSILRIQQVVRGDSAAYFCASSQQGTSSTDTQYFGPGTRLTVL.

The chain couples TRBV25-1 to TRBJ1-1; D not certain. The CDR3 length is 13 residues. Looked up from germline, CDR1 is MGHDK and CDR2 is SYGVNS. Trimming stripped 1 base from V and 6 bases from J, with 9 bases between. CDR3 region: CASSEWGAAEAFF. DNA of the CDR3: TGTGCCAGCAGTGAATGGGGTGCAGCTGAAGCTTTCTTT.

The chain uses TRBV4-1 and TRBJ1-5; TRBD1 matches at 7 bases. The CDR3 totals 16 residues. J lost 3 bases, V lost 4 bases, and 9 bases had no gene match. Per germline, CDR1 MGHRA and CDR2 YSYEKL. The CDR3 DNA reads as TGCGCCAGCAGCCTTACACCCGGGACAGCCAATCAGCCCCAGCATTTT. Residues: CASSLTPGTANQPQHF.

The chain combines TRBV27 with TRBJ2-7; perhaps TRBD1 as D (6 bases). The V gene lost 1 base and the J gene lost 2 bases, with 15 bases spanning the gap. This CDR3 comprises 16 residues. Germline assignment: CDR1 MNHEY and CDR2 SMNVEV (reference sequence). Here the CDR3 reads CASSLFLGGSAYEQYF. The DNA of the CDR3 is TGTGCCAGCAGTTTATTCTTAGGGGGATCCGCCTACGAGCAGTACTTC.

This clone appeared once. V gene TRBV28 combines with J gene TRBJ1-2; D may be TRBD1 (5 bases). Trimming removed 10 bases from V and 3 bases from J, with 15 bases in between. Germline V CDR1 and CDR2: MDHEN, SYDVKM. CDR3 size: 13 residues. For the CDR3, the DNA is TGTGCCACCTCACGGGCGGGGCACTATGGCTACACCTTC. It codes for CATSRAGHYGYTF.

The J gene is TRBJ2-7, the V gene TRBV10-3, with TRBD1 matching over 10 bases. Looked up from germline, CDR1 is ENHRY and CDR2 is SYGVKD. The CDR3 length is 14 residues. V dropped 6 bases and J dropped 7; count of bases not matched to a gene: 9. CDR3: CAIRSGTGVGEQYF. The DNA of the CDR3 is TGTGCCATCAGAAGCGGGACAGGGGTTGGTGAGCAGTACTTC.

V gene TRBV7-2 combines with J gene TRBJ1-2; D not resolved. From germline, CDR1 is SGHTA and CDR2 FQGNSA. V dropped 5 bases and J dropped 4 bases, with 14 bases sitting between them. CDR3 length: 14 residues. CDR3 in DNA: TGTGCCAGCAGCCCGAGGACGGGAAGCTATGGCTACACCTTC. It specifies CASSPRTGSYGYTF.

CDR3 loop: CAWTPAGPGEQYF. DNA of the CDR3: TGTGCCTGGACCCCAGCGGGACCGGGCGAGCAGTACTTC. J is TRBJ2-7 and V is TRBV30; 7 bases fit TRBD2. Trimming removed 4 bases from V and 6 bases from J; junction bases left unmatched: 9. This CDR3 is 13 amino acids long. In germline, CDR1 is GTSNPN, CDR2 SVGIG (reference sequence).

The chain combines TRBV15 with TRBJ2-5; D is unresolved. Between the trimmed V and J ends, which lost 5 bases and 2 bases, there was a span of 12 bases. CDR1 LNHNV and CDR2 YYDKDF come from the germline V gene (reference sequence). There are 14 residues in the CDR3. CDR3 amino acids: CATSARLGQETQYF. Written as DNA, the CDR3 is TGTGCCACCAGCGCACGATTGGGGCAAGAGACCCAGTACTTC.

The V and J genes are TRBV6-5 and TRBJ1-1; D gene uncertain. Germline assignment: CDR1 MNHEY and CDR2 SVGAGI. This CDR3 has 14 residues. V dropped 4 bases and J dropped 0 bases, with 9 bases sitting between them. In DNA form, the CDR3 reads TGTGCCAGCAGTTTAAGACTGATGAACACTGAAGCTTTCTTT. This sequence encodes CASSLRLMNTEAFF.